The clone carrying this TCR beta chain was seen a single time. What it binds is unknown. Time point specified: week 5, during vaccination. It was 300 ug of mutant IDH1 20-mer peptide that made up each vaccine dose, given with topical imiquimod. Patients carried new grade 3 or 4 IDH1-mutant astrocytomas lacking nuclear ATRX. The data were obtained in a study of a mutant IDH1 vaccine in newly diagnosed glioma. Turning to the study itself: Eight vaccinations were given in weeks 1, 3, 5, 7, 11, 15, 19 and 23. Vaccinations were initiated 4-6 weeks following radiotherapy alone, or were given together with temozolomide cycles. The treated group averaged approximately 42 years old and was 62.5% male, roughly 38% female.

This CDR3 has 13 residues. Germline V CDR1 and CDR2: SGHRS, YFSETQ. V lost 4 bases, J lost 4 bases, and 11 bases lay in between. Clones were read by immunoSEQ multiplex PCR, and TCRdb kept only the in-frame ones, dropping some. The sample holds 75,000 to 85,000 clones, around 90% seen once. The sequence was collected from a woman between 45 and 60 years old with glioma. This specimen consisted of PBMCs, obtained from a glioma patient whose treatment included an IDH1 peptide vaccine. This sequence joins TRBV5-1 and TRBJ1-2; unclear D gene. CDR3 DNA: TGCGCCAGCAGCACCGCCGGTGGCTATGGCTACACCTTC. It yields the protein CASSTAGGYGYTF.